The 26 T cell receptor beta chains listed next were all sequenced from one sample in a study of T-cell reconstitution after alpha-beta-depleted transplantation in children. Researchers prepared the TCRbeta library using unique molecular identifiers, the study reports. TCRdb processed the PCR reads anew with MiXCR; each CDR3 protein has one entry. Counted here are some 830,000 distinct CDR3 sequences, 16% occurring once; the ten biggest clones make up roughly 5%. The sample in question was PBMCs, mostly from graft donor cells, obtained 360 days after TCRalphabeta/CD19-depleted stem cell transplant. The receptor set was obtained from a male patient younger than 18 who had a stem cell transplant for acute lymphoblastic leukemia, so the T cells may come from the graft donor.

The chain recombines TRBV20-1 with TRBJ2-7; D uncertain. This CDR3 comprises 15 residues. Looked up from germline, CDR1 is DFQATT and CDR2 is SNEGSKA (reference sequence). The V and J ends lost 4 bases and 0 bases respectively, with 16 bases between them. This CDR3 is CSATPRLLSSYEQYF. CDR3 sequence (DNA): TGCAGTGCTACCCCCCGGCTACTGAGCTCCTACGAGCAGTACTTC.

The gene calls are TRBV7-9 and TRBJ2-7; possibly TRBD1 for D (5 bases). The CDR3 runs 16 residues. Germline V CDR1 and CDR2: SEHNR, FQNEAQ (reference sequence). V dropped 5 bases and J dropped 4 bases, with 21 bases sitting between them. CDR3 sequence (DNA): TGTGCCAGCAGCCCCGCTGGGGCACAGGACCCATACGAGCAGTACTTC. Its translation is CASSPAGAQDPYEQYF.

V gene TRBV7-6 combines with J gene TRBJ1-2; 8 positions match TRBD1. This CDR3 has 15 residues. The germline CDR1 and CDR2 sequences are SGHVS and FNYEAQ. V lost 5 bases to trimming and J lost 2 bases; unmatched junction nucleotides: 7. The CDR3 nucleotides are TGTGCCAGCAGCGCAGGACAGGGCCCGAACTATGGCTACACCTTC. This encodes CASSAGQGPNYGYTF. The whole variable domain, remainder taken from reference TRBV7-6 and TRBJ1-2, is GAGVSQSPRYKVTKRGQDVALRCDPISGHVSLYWYRQALGQGPEFLTYFNYEAQQDKSGLPNDRFSAERPEGSISTLTIQRTEQRDSAMYRCASSAGQGPNYGYTFGSGTRLTVV.

The chain uses TRBV5-1 and TRBJ2-1, with 9 bases that match TRBD2. CDR1 and CDR2 (germline): SGHRS, YFSETQ. V lost 1 base and J lost 4; bases outside the gene matches: 9. The CDR3 has 17 amino acids. CDR3 in DNA: TGCGCCAGCAGCTTGCATCGCGGGAGGGCTCCTTACAATGAGCAGTTCTTC. The encoded protein is CASSLHRGRAPYNEQFF.

Only a few counts were recorded for this clonotype. The genes are TRBV10-3 and TRBJ1-2; D is undetermined. This CDR3 contains 15 residues. Deletions cut 10 bases from V and 5 bases from J, with 23 bases between. From germline, CDR1 is ENHRY and CDR2 SYGVKD. CDR3 residues: CATGVGSGTPYGYTF. The CDR3 DNA reads as TGTGCCACGGGAGTCGGGTCAGGAACTCCGTATGGCTACACCTTC.

This CDR3 reads CASSDGTGVGNTEAFF. The DNA of the CDR3 is TGTGCCAGCAGTGATGGGACAGGGGTAGGGAACACTGAAGCTTTCTTT. The rearrangement joins TRBV25-1 to TRBJ1-1; the match to TRBD1 covers 10 bases. CDR1 is MGHDK and CDR2 is SYGVNS in the germline V gene. CDR3 length equals 16 residues. Trimming removed 3 bases from V and 1 base from J; junction bases left unmatched: 5.

This clonotype was seen a few times. V gene TRBV29-1 combines with J gene TRBJ2-4; D might be TRBD2 (6 bases). The CDR3 consists of 13 residues. Trimming removed 3 bases from V and 0 bases from J, with 6 bases in between. The V gene's germline CDR1 is SQVTM and CDR2 ANQGSEA. CDR3 bases: TGCAGCGTTGAGGGGGGAGCCAAAAACATTCAGTACTTC. It is translated as CSVEGGAKNIQYF.

This clonotype appeared a few times. The V gene is TRBV16, the J gene TRBJ2-7; 8 nucleotides match TRBD1. Germline V gene data show CDR1 as KGHSY and CDR2 as FQNENV. This CDR3 region has 14 residues. V lost 2 bases and J lost 6; bases outside the gene matches: 6. The CDR3 DNA reads as TGTGCCAGCAGCCAACGGGCTACAGGGGGCGAGCAGTACTTC. The encoded protein is CASSQRATGGEQYF.

The sample holds many counts of this clonotype. As DNA, the CDR3 is TGTGCCAGCAGCCAAGACGCCTCCTACGAGCAGTACTTC. Translated: CASSQDASYEQYF. The rearrangement joins TRBV4-2 to TRBJ2-7; no definite D call. Germline V lookup: CDR1 LGHNA, CDR2 YNFKEQ. V lost 0 bases to trimming and J lost 0 bases, with 3 bases between them. The CDR3 length is 13 residues.

This clonotype was seen more than once but under ten times. This chain links TRBV7-9 with TRBJ2-7, with 12 bases identical to TRBD2. The CDR3 is 17 residues long. With V trimmed by 11 bases and J by 5 bases, 19 bases remained unmatched. Germline-derived CDR1 and CDR2 are SEHNR and FQNEAQ (reference sequence). The CDR3 region is CALEFGLAGGKPHEQYF. In DNA, the CDR3 is TGTGCCCTCGAATTTGGGCTAGCGGGAGGGAAGCCCCACGAGCAGTACTTC.

This clonotype was observed a few times. J is TRBJ2-7 and V is TRBV25-1; D unclear. Germline CDR1 reads MGHDK; CDR2 reads SYGVNS. The CDR3 has 12 residues. Trimming took 4 bases from V and 2 from J, leaving 6 bases between them. The chain's CDR3 is CASSVGTYEQYF. The CDR3 nucleotides read TGTGCCAGCAGTGTAGGGACCTACGAGCAGTACTTC.

This clonotype has a count of ten or more. The rearrangement joins TRBV19 to TRBJ2-7; tentatively, D is TRBD2 (5 bases). CDR3 length: 14 amino acids. Germline V gene data show CDR1 as LNHDA and CDR2 as SQIVND (reference sequence). V was pared by 8 bases and J by 0 bases, with 14 bases between. CDR3 loop: CASSRTFASYEQYF. For the CDR3, the DNA is TGTGCCAGTTCTAGGACTTTTGCCTCCTACGAGCAGTACTTC.

The sample holds a few counts of this clonotype. The V gene is TRBV5-8, the J gene TRBJ1-1; possibly TRBD1 for D (5 bases). Deletions cut 4 bases from V and 2 bases from J, with 18 bases between. The CDR3 contains 16 residues. The germline V gene has CDR1 SGHTS and CDR2 YDEGEE. CDR3: CASSGLTGVLNTEAFF. The CDR3 DNA sequence: TGTGCCAGCAGCGGTTTAACGGGGGTGCTTAACACTGAAGCTTTCTTT. Full variable domain (outside the CDR3, taken from reference TRBV5-8 and TRBJ1-1): EAGVTQSPTHLIKTRGQQATLRCSPISGHTSVYWYQQALGLGLQFLLWYDEGEERNRGNFPPRFSGRQFPNYSSELNVNALELEDSALYLCASSGLTGVLNTEAFFGQGTRLTVV.

This clonotype was seen only a few times. The CDR3 is CASSQPFDTEAFF. The CDR3 DNA reads as TGCGCCAGCAGCCAACCGTTCGACACTGAAGCTTTCTTT. The chain couples TRBV4-1 to TRBJ1-1; no firm D call. Per germline, CDR1 MGHRA and CDR2 YSYEKL. V lost 2 bases to trimming and J lost 3 bases, with 7 bases between them. The CDR3 runs to 13 residues.

The chain is built from TRBV29-1 and TRBJ2-7, with D unresolved. V was shortened by 4 bases and J by 4 bases, with 26 bases between the two germline ends. This CDR3 has 17 amino acids. Germline V gene data show CDR1 as SQVTM and CDR2 as ANQGSEA. CDR3 nucleotides: TGCAGCGTTGCCCTGTCCGGAGAGGTTTTTACCCCTTACGAGCAGTACTTC. Residues: CSVALSGEVFTPYEQYF.

This clonotype has a handful of counts. The genes are TRBV12-3 or TRBV12-4 and TRBJ1-5; TRBD1 aligns across 8 bases. The CDR3 covers 14 residues. V was pared by 5 bases and J by 7 bases, with 7 bases of the junction left unmatched. CDR3 coding DNA: TGTGCCAGCAGTGTTCCAGGGGGCCGGCAGCCCCAGCATTTT. This gives the protein CASSVPGGRQPQHF.

The V gene is TRBV23-1, the J gene TRBJ2-5; the D gene is possibly TRBD2 (5 bases). TRBV23-1 is an ORF for which the function is uncertain. The V and J ends lost 4 bases and 5 bases respectively, with 11 bases between them. CDR3 size: 13 residues. The CDR3 loop reads CASSPAVSETQYF. DNA of the CDR3: TGCGCCAGCAGTCCAGCGGTTTCGGAGACCCAGTACTTC.

The sample holds a few counts of this clonotype. V usage is TRBV12-3 or TRBV12-4 and J usage is TRBJ1-5, with 9 bases that match TRBD1. V shed 6 bases and J 2 bases; nucleotides not matched to a gene: 8. There are 16 residues in the CDR3. The CDR3 nucleotides are TGTGCCAGCAGAACGGGACAGGGTAAGGGCAATCAGCCCCAGCATTTT. It is translated as CASRTGQGKGNQPQHF.

This clonotype has a handful of counts. The chain is built from TRBV4-1 and TRBJ2-6; 11 bases match TRBD2. V was pared by 5 bases and J by 10 bases, with 13 bases of the junction left unmatched. The CDR3 has 17 residues. Germline lookup yields CDR1 MGHRA and CDR2 YSYEKL. Here the CDR3 DNA reads TGCGCCAGCAGCGACCCCCCGGGACTAGCGGTAGCAAACGTCCTGACTTTC. Protein sequence: CASSDPPGLAVANVLTF.

This clonotype was counted only a few times. The rearrangement uses TRBV10-3 and TRBJ2-1; 7 nucleotides line up with TRBD1. CDR1 is ENHRY, CDR2 SYGVKD, per germline. There are 17 residues in the CDR3. J was trimmed by 8 bases and V by 4 bases; bases with no gene match: 17. Here the CDR3 DNA reads TGTGCCATCAGTGGGGCAACAGGGGCTGGCTCGGACGATGAGCAGTTCTTC. It translates to CAISGATGAGSDDEQFF.

V is TRBV27 and J is TRBJ2-7; no reliable D call. V was pared by 6 bases and J by 1 base, with 16 bases between. Germline CDR1 reads MNHEY; CDR2 reads SMNVEV (reference sequence). The CDR3 sequence is 15 residues long. The CDR3 region is CASRALIMSSYEQYF. DNA for the CDR3: TGTGCCAGCAGGGCCCTCATTATGAGTTCCTACGAGCAGTACTTC.

This clonotype occurred many times. The J gene is TRBJ2-7, the V gene TRBV4-1; D gene ambiguous. V was pared by 1 base and J by 1 base, with 14 bases between. Per the germline V gene, CDR1 is MGHRA and CDR2 is YSYEKL. This CDR3 comprises 16 residues. CDR3 DNA: TGCGCCAGCAGCCAAGCCCTCGGCAGTGGGTCCTACGAGCAGTACTTC. It specifies CASSQALGSGSYEQYF.

The rearrangement joins TRBV29-1 to TRBJ2-1; D might be TRBD1 (5 bases). The V end was cut by 7 bases, the J end by 5 bases, with 12 bases between. The CDR3 totals 12 residues. CDR1 and CDR2 from the germline V gene are SQVTM and ANQGSEA. The DNA of the CDR3 is TGCAGCGCCTACTCCAGGGACAATGAGCAGTTCTTC. Translation gives CSAYSRDNEQFF.

CDR3 in amino acids: CASSLTGLSQETQYF. The CDR3 region has the DNA TGTGCCAGCAGCTTAACGGGACTGAGCCAAGAGACCCAGTACTTC. V and J are TRBV7-3 and TRBJ2-5; perhaps TRBD2 as D (6 bases). Trimming took off 0 bases at V and 1 base at J, with 9 bases between the two ends. Germline V gives CDR1 SGHTA, CDR2 FQGTGA. CDR3 length: 15 residues.

The V and J genes are TRBV15 and TRBJ2-7; possibly TRBD2 for D (5 bases). Deletions cut 3 bases from V and 3 bases from J, with 6 bases between. Germline loops: CDR1 LNHNV, CDR2 YYDKDF (reference sequence). The CDR3 is made up of 12 amino acids. This CDR3 reads CATSSRDYEQYF. The CDR3 nucleotides read TGTGCCACCAGCAGCCGGGACTACGAGCAGTACTTC.

This clonotype was seen a handful of times. This chain uses TRBV2 with TRBJ2-7; 7 bases map to TRBD2. From germline, CDR1 is SNHLY and CDR2 FYNNEI. The CDR3 is made up of 14 amino acids. V shed 6 bases and J 2 bases; nucleotides not matched to a gene: 7. The CDR3 DNA follows: TGTGCCAGCAGGAGAGGGCGGGGGACCTACGAGCAGTACTTC. It is translated as CASRRGRGTYEQYF. Drawing the rest from reference TRBV2 and TRBJ2-7, the complete variable domain is EPEVTQTPSHQVTQMGQEVILRCVPISNHLYFYWYRQILGQKVEFLVSFYNNEISEKSEIFDDQFSVERPDGSNFTLKIRSTKLEDSAMYFCASRRGRGTYEQYFGPGTRLTVT.